This paragraph covers one T cell receptor beta chain sequence. Its antigen remains unidentified. The PCR made use of 60 Vbeta and 13 Jbeta primers. Sequenced by immunoSEQ multiplex PCR; TCRdb stores in-frame clones only, minus some. The sample yields hundreds of thousands of clones, almost 85% seen once. The record originates from a study of cytomegalovirus exposure and HLA in healthy donors. Overall study context: A previous analysis identified 100 million or so unique TCR beta sequences derived from some 200 million T cells. Findings and caveats of the study: Listed as cytomegalovirus-associated were over 150 TCR beta chains.

CDR1 and CDR2 from the germline V gene are MNHEY and SVGAGI. V lost 8 bases to trimming and J lost 0 bases, with 13 bases between them. CDR3 length: 14 residues. Specimen: PBMCs. The chain carries TRBV6-5 and TRBJ1-2, with D uncertain. The sequence derives from a middle-aged woman in good health and CMV-seronegative. The CDR3 here is CASREMAANYGYTF. The CDR3 bases are TGTGCCAGCCGAGAAATGGCGGCTAACTATGGCTACACCTTC.